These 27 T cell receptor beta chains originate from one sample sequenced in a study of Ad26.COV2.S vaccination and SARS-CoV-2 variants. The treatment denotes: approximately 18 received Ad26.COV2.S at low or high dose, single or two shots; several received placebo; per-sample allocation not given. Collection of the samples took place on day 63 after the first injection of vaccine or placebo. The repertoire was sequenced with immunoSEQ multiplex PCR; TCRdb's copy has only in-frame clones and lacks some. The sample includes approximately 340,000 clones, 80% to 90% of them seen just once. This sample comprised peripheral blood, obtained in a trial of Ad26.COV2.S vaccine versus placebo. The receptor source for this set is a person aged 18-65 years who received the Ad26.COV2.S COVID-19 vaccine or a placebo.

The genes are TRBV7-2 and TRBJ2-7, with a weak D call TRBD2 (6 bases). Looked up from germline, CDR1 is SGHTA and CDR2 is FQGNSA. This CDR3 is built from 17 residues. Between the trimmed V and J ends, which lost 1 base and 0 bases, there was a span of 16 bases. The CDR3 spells CASSLVAGGASSYEQYF. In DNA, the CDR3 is TGTGCCAGCAGCTTAGTGGCGGGCGGGGCCAGCTCCTACGAGCAGTACTTC.

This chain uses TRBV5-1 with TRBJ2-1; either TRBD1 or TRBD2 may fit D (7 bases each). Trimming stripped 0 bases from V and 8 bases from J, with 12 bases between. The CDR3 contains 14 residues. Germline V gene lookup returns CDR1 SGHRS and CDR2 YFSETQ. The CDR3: CASSLVGGGDEQFF. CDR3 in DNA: TGCGCCAGCAGCTTGGTGGGAGGGGGCGATGAGCAGTTCTTC.

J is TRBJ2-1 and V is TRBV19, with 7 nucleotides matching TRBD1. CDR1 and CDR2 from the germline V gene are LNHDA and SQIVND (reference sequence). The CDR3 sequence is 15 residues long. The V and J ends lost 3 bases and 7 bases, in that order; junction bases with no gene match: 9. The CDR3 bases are TGTGCCAGTAGTATTCCGACAGGGTGGAAAAATGAGCAGTTCTTC. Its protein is CASSIPTGWKNEQFF.

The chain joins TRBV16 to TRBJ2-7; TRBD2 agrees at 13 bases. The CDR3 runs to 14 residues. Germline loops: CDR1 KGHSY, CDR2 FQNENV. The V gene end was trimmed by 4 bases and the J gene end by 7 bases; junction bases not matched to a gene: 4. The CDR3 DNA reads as TGTGCCAGCAGCCGAGGACTAGCGGGGGAGGAGCAGTACTTC. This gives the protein CASSRGLAGEEQYF.

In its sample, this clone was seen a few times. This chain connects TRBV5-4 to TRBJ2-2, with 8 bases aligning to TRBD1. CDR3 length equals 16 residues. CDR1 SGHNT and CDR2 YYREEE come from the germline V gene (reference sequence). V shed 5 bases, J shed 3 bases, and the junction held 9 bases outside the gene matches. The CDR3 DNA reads TGTGCCAGCAGGGATGCAGGGGGCTCGGACACCGGGGAGCTGTTTTTT. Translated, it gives CASRDAGGSDTGELFF.

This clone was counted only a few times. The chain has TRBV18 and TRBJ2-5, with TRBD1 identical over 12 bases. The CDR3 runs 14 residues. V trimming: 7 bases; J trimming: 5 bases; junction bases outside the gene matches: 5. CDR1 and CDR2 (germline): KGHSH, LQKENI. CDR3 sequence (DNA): TGTGCCAGCTTGGGACAGGGGGCAGAGGAGACCCAGTACTTC. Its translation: CASLGQGAEETQYF.

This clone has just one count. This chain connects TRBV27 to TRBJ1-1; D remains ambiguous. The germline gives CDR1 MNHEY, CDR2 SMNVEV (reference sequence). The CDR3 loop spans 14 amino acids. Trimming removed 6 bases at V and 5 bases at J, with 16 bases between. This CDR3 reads CASSTGTRRTEAFF. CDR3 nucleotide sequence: TGTGCCAGCAGCACGGGAACCAGGAGGACTGAAGCTTTCTTT.

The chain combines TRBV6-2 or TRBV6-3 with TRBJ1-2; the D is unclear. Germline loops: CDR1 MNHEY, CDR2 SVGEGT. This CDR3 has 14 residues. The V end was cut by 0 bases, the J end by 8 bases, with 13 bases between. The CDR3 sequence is CASSYSFLAQGYTF. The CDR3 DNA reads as TGTGCCAGCAGTTACTCTTTCTTGGCCCAGGGCTACACCTTC.

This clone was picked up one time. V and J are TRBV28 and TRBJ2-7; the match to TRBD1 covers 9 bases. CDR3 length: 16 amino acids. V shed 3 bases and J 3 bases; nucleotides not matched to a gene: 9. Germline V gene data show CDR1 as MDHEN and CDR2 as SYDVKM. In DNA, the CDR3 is TGTGCCAGCAGTTTCCTCACAGGGGGCTGGGGCTACGAGCAGTACTTC. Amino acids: CASSFLTGGWGYEQYF.

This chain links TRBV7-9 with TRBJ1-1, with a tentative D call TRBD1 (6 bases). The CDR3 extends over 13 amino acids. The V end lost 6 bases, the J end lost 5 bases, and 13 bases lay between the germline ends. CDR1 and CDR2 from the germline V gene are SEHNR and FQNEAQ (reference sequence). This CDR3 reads CASSIEGGTEAFF. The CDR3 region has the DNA TGTGCCAGCAGTATAGAGGGGGGGACTGAAGCTTTCTTT. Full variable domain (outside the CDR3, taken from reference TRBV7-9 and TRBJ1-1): DTGVSQNPRHKITKRGQNVTFRCDPISEHNRLYWYRQTLGQGPEFLTYFQNEAQLEKSRLLSDRFSAERPKGSFSTLEIQRTEQGDSAMYLCASSIEGGTEAFFGQGTRLTVV.

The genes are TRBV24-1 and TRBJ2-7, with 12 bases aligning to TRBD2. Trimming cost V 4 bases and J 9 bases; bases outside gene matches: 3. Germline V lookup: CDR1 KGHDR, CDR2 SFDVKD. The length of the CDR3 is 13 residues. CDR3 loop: CATSDRGLAGQYF. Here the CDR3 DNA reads TGTGCCACCAGTGACCGGGGACTAGCGGGGCAGTACTTC.

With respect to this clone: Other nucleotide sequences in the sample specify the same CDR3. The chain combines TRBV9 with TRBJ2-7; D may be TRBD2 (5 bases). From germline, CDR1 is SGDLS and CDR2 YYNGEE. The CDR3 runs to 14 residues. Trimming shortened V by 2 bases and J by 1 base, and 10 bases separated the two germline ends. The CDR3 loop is CASSVGGDSYEQYF. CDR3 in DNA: TGTGCCAGCAGCGTCGGAGGCGATTCCTACGAGCAGTACTTC.

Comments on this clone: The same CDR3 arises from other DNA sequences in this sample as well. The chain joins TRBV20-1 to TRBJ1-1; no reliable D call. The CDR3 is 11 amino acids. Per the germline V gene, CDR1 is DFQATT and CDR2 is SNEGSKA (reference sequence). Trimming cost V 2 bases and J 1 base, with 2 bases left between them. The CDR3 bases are TGCAGTGCTAGATGGAACACTGAAGCTTTCTTT. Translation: CSARWNTEAFF.

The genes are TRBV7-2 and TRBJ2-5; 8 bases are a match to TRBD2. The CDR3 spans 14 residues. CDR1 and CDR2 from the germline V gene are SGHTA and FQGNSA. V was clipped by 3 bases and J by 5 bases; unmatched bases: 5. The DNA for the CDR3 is TGTGCCAGCAGCTTTATGGGACTAGAGGAGACCCAGTACTTC. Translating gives CASSFMGLEETQYF.

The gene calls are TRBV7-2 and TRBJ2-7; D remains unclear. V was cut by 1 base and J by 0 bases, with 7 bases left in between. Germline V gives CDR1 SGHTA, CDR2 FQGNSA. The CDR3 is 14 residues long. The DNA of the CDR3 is TGTGCCAGCAGCTTAGATACCAGCTCCTACGAGCAGTACTTC. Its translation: CASSLDTSSYEQYF.

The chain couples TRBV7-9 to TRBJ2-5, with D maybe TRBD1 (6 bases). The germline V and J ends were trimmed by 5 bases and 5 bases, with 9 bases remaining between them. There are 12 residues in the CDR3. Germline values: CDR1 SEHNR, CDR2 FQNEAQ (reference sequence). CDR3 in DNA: TGTGCCAGCAGCGTAAGGGGGGAGACCCAGTACTTC. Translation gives CASSVRGETQYF. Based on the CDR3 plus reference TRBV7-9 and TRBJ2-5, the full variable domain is DTGVSQNPRHKITKRGQNVTFRCDPISEHNRLYWYRQTLGQGPEFLTYFQNEAQLEKSRLLSDRFSAERPKGSFSTLEIQRTEQGDSAMYLCASSVRGETQYFGPGTRLLVL.

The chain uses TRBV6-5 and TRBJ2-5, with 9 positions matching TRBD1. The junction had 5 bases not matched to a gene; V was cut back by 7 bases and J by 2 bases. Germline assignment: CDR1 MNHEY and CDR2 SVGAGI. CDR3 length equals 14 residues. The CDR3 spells CASTGTGFQETQYF. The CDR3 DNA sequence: TGTGCCAGCACCGGGACAGGGTTTCAAGAGACCCAGTACTTC.

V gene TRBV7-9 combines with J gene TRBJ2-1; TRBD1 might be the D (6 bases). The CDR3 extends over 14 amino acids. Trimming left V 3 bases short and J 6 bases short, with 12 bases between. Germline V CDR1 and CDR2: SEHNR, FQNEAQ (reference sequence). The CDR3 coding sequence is TGTGCCAGCAGCTTGTTAGGGGGTGGCAATGAGCAGTTCTTC. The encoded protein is CASSLLGGGNEQFF.

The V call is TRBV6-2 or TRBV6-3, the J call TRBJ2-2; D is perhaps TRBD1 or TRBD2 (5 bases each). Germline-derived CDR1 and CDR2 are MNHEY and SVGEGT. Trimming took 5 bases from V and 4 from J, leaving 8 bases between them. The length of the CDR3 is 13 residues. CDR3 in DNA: TGTGCCAGCAGTAGAGGGGTCACCGGGGAGCTGTTTTTT. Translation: CASSRGVTGELFF.

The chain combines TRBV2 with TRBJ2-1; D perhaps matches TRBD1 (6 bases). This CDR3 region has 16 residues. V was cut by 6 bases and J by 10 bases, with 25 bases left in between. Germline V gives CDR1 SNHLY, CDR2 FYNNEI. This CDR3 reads CASREITGFDTEEQFF. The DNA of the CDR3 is TGTGCCAGCAGAGAAATAACAGGGTTTGATACGGAGGAGCAGTTCTTC.

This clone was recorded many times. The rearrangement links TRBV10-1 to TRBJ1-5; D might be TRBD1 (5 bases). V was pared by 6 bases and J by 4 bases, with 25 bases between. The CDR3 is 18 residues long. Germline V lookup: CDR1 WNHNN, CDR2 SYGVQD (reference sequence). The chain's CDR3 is CASRAASNQGIENQPQHF. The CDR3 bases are TGCGCCAGCAGGGCCGCTAGTAATCAGGGAATAGAGAATCAGCCCCAGCATTTT.

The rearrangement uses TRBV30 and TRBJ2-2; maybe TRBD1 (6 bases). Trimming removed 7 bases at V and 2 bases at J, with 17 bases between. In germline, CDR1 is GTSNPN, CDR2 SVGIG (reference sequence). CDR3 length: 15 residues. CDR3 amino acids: CAFSRQGPNTGELFF. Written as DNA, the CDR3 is TGTGCCTTCTCGCGTCAGGGGCCCAACACCGGGGAGCTGTTTTTT.

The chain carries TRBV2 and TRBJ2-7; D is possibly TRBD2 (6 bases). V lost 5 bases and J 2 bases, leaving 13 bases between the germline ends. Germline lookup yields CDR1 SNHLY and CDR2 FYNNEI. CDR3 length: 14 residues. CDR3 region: CASSIGGSPYEQYF. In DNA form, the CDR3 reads TGTGCCAGCAGTATAGGAGGGTCCCCCTACGAGCAGTACTTC.

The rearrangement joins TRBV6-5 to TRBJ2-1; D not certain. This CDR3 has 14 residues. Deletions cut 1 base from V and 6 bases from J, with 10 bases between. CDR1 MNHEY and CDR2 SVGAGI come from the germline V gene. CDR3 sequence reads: CASSYLNRRNEQFF. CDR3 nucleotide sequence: TGTGCCAGCAGTTACTTGAACCGTCGCAATGAGCAGTTCTTC.

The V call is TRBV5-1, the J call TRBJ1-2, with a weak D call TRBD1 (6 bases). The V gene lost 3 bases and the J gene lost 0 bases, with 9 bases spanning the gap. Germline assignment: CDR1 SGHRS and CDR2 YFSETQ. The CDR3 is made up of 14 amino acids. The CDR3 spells CASSSGAANYGYTF. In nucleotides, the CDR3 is TGCGCCAGCAGCTCAGGGGCAGCTAACTATGGCTACACCTTC.

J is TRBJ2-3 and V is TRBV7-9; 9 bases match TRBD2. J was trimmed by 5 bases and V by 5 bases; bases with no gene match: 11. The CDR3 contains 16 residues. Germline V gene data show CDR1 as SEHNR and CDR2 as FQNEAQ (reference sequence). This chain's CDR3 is CASSPPHQRGVDTQYF. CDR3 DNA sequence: TGTGCCAGCAGCCCGCCCCATCAGCGGGGGGTAGATACGCAGTATTTT.

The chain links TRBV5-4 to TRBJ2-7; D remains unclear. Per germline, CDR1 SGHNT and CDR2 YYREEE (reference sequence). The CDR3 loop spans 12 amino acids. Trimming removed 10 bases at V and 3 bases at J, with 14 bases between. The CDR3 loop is CAPEEWGYEQYF. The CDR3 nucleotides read TGTGCCCCAGAGGAGTGGGGCTACGAGCAGTACTTC.